This T cell receptor (beta chain) was identified in a study of tumor-infiltrating lymphocytes in primary liver carcinoma. Of note for this clonotype: Germline and junction disagree at one end, which may indicate a read error.

TCR beta cDNA came from about 450 ng total RNA, primed with a constant-region primer. Three-round nested multiplex PCR performed with slightly modified ARM-PCR produced the TCR beta libraries. It was with TRBV1-TRBV30 forward primers and a C-beta reverse primer that the first two PCR rounds were run, at approximately 9 cycles each. TCRdb re-called the multiplex PCR reads through MiXCR, storing one row per CDR3 protein. This sample has under 90,000 distinct CDR3 sequences, with approximately 72% found just once. Germline V gives CDR1 SGHAT, CDR2 FQNNGV. CDR3 length: 12 residues. Starting material for RNA and DNA co-extraction consisted of about 20-32 mg of unsorted bulk tissue. Enrolled patients were chronically infected with HBV and treatment-naive.

The sequence came from a man between 40 and 49 years old with primary liver carcinoma and hepatitis B virus infection. The specimen sequenced was liver tumor tissue from sampling region 1. This sample's subset: tumor region T1, superior pole. The J gene is TRBJ2-7, the V gene TRBV11-2, with 7 positions matching TRBD2. CDR3 residues: CASSTGGYERYF. The CDR3 region has the DNA TGTGCCAGCAGCACGGGGGGTTACGAGCGGTACTTC.